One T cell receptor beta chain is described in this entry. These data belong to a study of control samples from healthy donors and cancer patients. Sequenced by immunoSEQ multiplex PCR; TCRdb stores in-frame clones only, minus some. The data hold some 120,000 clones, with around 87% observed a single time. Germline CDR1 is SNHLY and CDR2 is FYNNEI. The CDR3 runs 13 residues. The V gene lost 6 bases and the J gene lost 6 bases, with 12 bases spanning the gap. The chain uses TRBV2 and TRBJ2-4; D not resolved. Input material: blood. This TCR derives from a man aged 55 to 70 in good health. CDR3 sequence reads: CASRRPLTNIQYF. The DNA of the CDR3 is TGTGCCAGCAGGCGGCCGCTTACAAACATTCAGTACTTC.